Listed below are T cell receptor beta chains from one sample, sequenced in a study of blood T cell repertoires in COVID-19. Profiled with immunoSEQ multiplex PCR; TCRdb holds only in-frame clones, not every one. Counted here are under 150,000 clones, around two thirds occurring once; the ten biggest clones make up approximately 2.1%. What was sequenced was peripheral blood. The source is a woman in her sixties or seventies with acute or convalescent COVID-19. Each CDR3 is given with its conserved first and last residue. Each record gives: J gene, V gene, D gene, clone size, CDR3 protein, CDR3 DNA. A D gene is named only where the DNA matches it firmly. Clone size appears in some rows only: once, few, many, or a class for an expanded clone.

j_call: TRBJ2-1
v_call: TRBV5-4
d_call: NA
clone_size: NA
cdr3_aa: CASSLVLNNEQFF
cdr3_nt: TGTGCCAGCAGCTTGGTTCTTAACAATGAGCAGTTCTTC

j_call: TRBJ1-3
v_call: TRBV7-9
d_call: TRBD1
clone_size: NA
cdr3_aa: CASPGQNSGNTIYF
cdr3_nt: TGTGCCAGTCCGGGACAGAACTCTGGAAACACCATATATTTT

j_call: TRBJ2-1
v_call: TRBV12-5
d_call: TRBD2
clone_size: NA
cdr3_aa: CASGLAGSSYNEQFF
cdr3_nt: TGTGCTAGTGGTCTAGCGGGAAGCTCCTACAATGAGCAGTTCTTC

j_call: TRBJ1-5
v_call: TRBV27
d_call: NA
clone_size: few
cdr3_aa: CASSSQGSHQPQHF
cdr3_nt: TGTGCCAGCAGCTCACAGGGATCCCATCAGCCCCAGCATTTT

j_call: TRBJ1-1
v_call: TRBV12-3/TRBV12-4
d_call: TRBD1
clone_size: NA
cdr3_aa: CASRQGAVTEAFF
cdr3_nt: TGTGCCAGCAGGCAGGGGGCGGTCACTGAAGCTTTCTTT

j_call: TRBJ1-4
v_call: TRBV27
d_call: NA
clone_size: NA
cdr3_aa: CASSSPRGPGAEKLFF
cdr3_nt: TGTGCCAGCAGTAGTCCCAGGGGCCCGGGCGCTGAAAAACTGTTTTTT

j_call: TRBJ1-5
v_call: TRBV2
d_call: NA
clone_size: NA
cdr3_aa: CASSGWQSQPQHF
cdr3_nt: TGTGCCAGCAGTGGTTGGCAAAGTCAGCCCCAGCATTTT

j_call: TRBJ2-2
v_call: TRBV14
d_call: TRBD1
clone_size: few
cdr3_aa: CASSQDRDRTRTGAYTGELFF
cdr3_nt: TGTGCCAGCAGCCAAGATCGGGACCGAACCCGGACAGGGGCTTACACCGGGGAGCTGTTTTTT

j_call: TRBJ1-3
v_call: TRBV6-5
d_call: TRBD1
clone_size: NA
cdr3_aa: CASRQGVTGNTIYF
cdr3_nt: TGTGCCAGCAGGCAGGGGGTGACAGGAAACACCATATATTTT

j_call: TRBJ2-2
v_call: TRBV3-1/TRBV3-2
d_call: NA
clone_size: few
cdr3_aa: CASSQVGGGELFF
cdr3_nt: TGTGCCAGCAGCCAAGTCGGGGGCGGGGAGCTGTTTTTT

j_call: TRBJ2-1
v_call: TRBV10-2
d_call: NA
clone_size: NA
cdr3_aa: CASSEYRGNEQFF
cdr3_nt: TGCGCCAGCAGTGAATATAGGGGGAATGAGCAGTTCTTC

j_call: TRBJ1-3
v_call: TRBV30
d_call: NA
clone_size: NA
cdr3_aa: CAWSVGGSKNTIYF
cdr3_nt: TGTGCCTGGAGTGTAGGAGGCTCCAAAAACACCATATATTTT

j_call: TRBJ2-7
v_call: TRBV10-3
d_call: TRBD2
clone_size: few
cdr3_aa: CAISALTSGSGEQYF
cdr3_nt: TGTGCCATCAGTGCATTGACTAGCGGGAGCGGGGAGCAGTACTTC

j_call: TRBJ2-5
v_call: TRBV11-3
d_call: TRBD1
clone_size: NA
cdr3_aa: CASSSGQGGKETQYF
cdr3_nt: TGTGCCAGCAGCTCCGGACAGGGGGGGAAGGAGACCCAGTACTTC

j_call: TRBJ2-5
v_call: TRBV19
d_call: NA
clone_size: few
cdr3_aa: CASSIVGGTGQETQYF
cdr3_nt: TGTGCCAGTAGTATCGTAGGTGGTACAGGGCAAGAGACCCAGTACTTC

j_call: TRBJ1-1
v_call: TRBV28
d_call: NA
clone_size: NA
cdr3_aa: CASSLEPYTEAFF
cdr3_nt: TGTGCCAGCAGTTTGGAGCCGTACACTGAAGCTTTCTTT

j_call: TRBJ2-5
v_call: TRBV7-7
d_call: TRBD2
clone_size: NA
cdr3_aa: CASSLAPLAGGQETQYF
cdr3_nt: TGTGCTAGCAGCTTAGCGCCACTAGCGGGAGGGCAAGAGACCCAGTACTTC

j_call: TRBJ2-1
v_call: TRBV30
d_call: TRBD1
clone_size: once
cdr3_aa: CAWRGDRGYNEQFF
cdr3_nt: TGTGCCTGGAGGGGGGACAGGGGATACAATGAGCAGTTCTTC

j_call: TRBJ1-2
v_call: TRBV6-5
d_call: NA
clone_size: NA
cdr3_aa: CASSYSDRSYGYTF
cdr3_nt: TGTGCCAGCAGTTACTCAGACAGAAGCTATGGCTACACCTTC

j_call: TRBJ1-5
v_call: TRBV30
d_call: NA
clone_size: NA
cdr3_aa: CAWSGQYSNQPQHF
cdr3_nt: TGTGCCTGGAGTGGACAATATAGCAATCAGCCCCAGCATTTT

j_call: TRBJ2-2
v_call: TRBV19
d_call: TRBD1
clone_size: many
cdr3_aa: CASSIGQGTGELFF
cdr3_nt: TGTGCCAGTAGTATTGGACAGGGCACCGGGGAGCTGTTTTTT

j_call: TRBJ1-2
v_call: TRBV30
d_call: TRBD1
clone_size: once
cdr3_aa: CAWSRQGGVGYTF
cdr3_nt: TGTGCCTGGAGTCGACAGGGTGGAGTTGGCTACACCTTC

j_call: TRBJ1-1
v_call: TRBV28
d_call: NA
clone_size: NA
cdr3_aa: CASSLFVAPNTEAFF
cdr3_nt: TGTGCCAGCAGTTTATTCGTGGCCCCGAACACTGAAGCTTTCTTT

j_call: TRBJ2-7
v_call: TRBV2
d_call: NA
clone_size: NA
cdr3_aa: CASSPDRYEQYF
cdr3_nt: TGTGCCAGCAGTCCCGACAGATACGAGCAGTACTTC

j_call: TRBJ1-5
v_call: TRBV15
d_call: NA
clone_size: NA
cdr3_aa: CATSRAAIGQPQHF
cdr3_nt: TGTGCCACCAGCAGAGCGGCCATCGGGCAGCCCCAGCATTTT

j_call: TRBJ2-5
v_call: TRBV25-1
d_call: TRBD2
clone_size: few
cdr3_aa: CASSVGTSGSEETQYF
cdr3_nt: TGTGCCAGCAGTGTCGGGACTAGCGGAAGTGAAGAGACCCAGTACTTC

j_call: TRBJ2-3
v_call: TRBV24-1
d_call: NA
clone_size: NA
cdr3_aa: CATSDRLVTGGTDTQYF
cdr3_nt: TGTGCCACCAGTGATCGACTAGTAACTGGAGGCACAGATACGCAGTATTTT

j_call: TRBJ1-2
v_call: TRBV11-3
d_call: TRBD1
clone_size: NA
cdr3_aa: CASSLDRPGTGGGYGYTF
cdr3_nt: TGTGCCAGCAGCTTAGATCGCCCCGGGACAGGGGGCGGCTATGGCTACACCTTC

j_call: TRBJ2-6
v_call: TRBV10-3
d_call: NA
clone_size: NA
cdr3_aa: CAISGQVSFGANVLTF
cdr3_nt: TGTGCCATTAGCGGACAGGTCTCTTTTGGGGCCAACGTCCTGACTTTC

j_call: TRBJ2-5
v_call: TRBV29-1
d_call: NA
clone_size: NA
cdr3_aa: CSVDVRLGETQYF
cdr3_nt: TGCAGCGTTGACGTTAGACTGGGAGAGACCCAGTACTTC

j_call: TRBJ2-1
v_call: TRBV18
d_call: TRBD2
clone_size: few
cdr3_aa: CASSPPQRGANNEQFF
cdr3_nt: TGTGCCAGCTCACCACCCCAGCGGGGGGCCAACAATGAGCAGTTCTTC

j_call: TRBJ2-5
v_call: TRBV2
d_call: TRBD2
clone_size: NA
cdr3_aa: CASRDASGDQETQYF
cdr3_nt: TGTGCCAGCAGGGATGCTAGCGGAGACCAAGAGACCCAGTACTTC

j_call: TRBJ2-5
v_call: TRBV6-5
d_call: NA
clone_size: NA
cdr3_aa: CASSYGVLGQETQYF
cdr3_nt: TGTGCCAGCAGTTACGGTGTACTCGGCCAAGAGACCCAGTACTTC

j_call: TRBJ1-4
v_call: TRBV5-1
d_call: NA
clone_size: NA
cdr3_aa: CASSLSGGVEKLFF
cdr3_nt: TGCGCCAGCAGCTTGTCTGGGGGGGTTGAAAAACTGTTTTTT

j_call: TRBJ2-3
v_call: TRBV10-3
d_call: TRBD2
clone_size: NA
cdr3_aa: CAISPSGTSGTASTDTQYF
cdr3_nt: TGTGCCATCAGTCCTTCCGGGACTAGCGGGACCGCTAGCACAGATACGCAGTATTTT

j_call: TRBJ2-7
v_call: TRBV4-1
d_call: TRBD1
clone_size: NA
cdr3_aa: CASSQGQGGEQYF
cdr3_nt: TGCGCCAGCAGCCAAGGACAGGGCGGCGAGCAGTACTTC